The 31 T cell receptor beta chains below come from one sample, sequenced in a study of CXCR4 blockade with PD-1 therapy in pancreatic cancer. The data were produced by immunoSEQ multiplex PCR, yet TCRdb's version contains in-frame clones alone and is incomplete. Counted here are over 15,000 clones, over 55% occurring once; the ten biggest clones make up roughly 6%. The sequencing input was tumor tissue. Receptor source: a human donor with pancreatic ductal adenocarcinoma.

The chain is built from TRBV27 and TRBJ1-6; no clear D gene. The CDR3 extends over 12 amino acids. Germline CDR1 MNHEY, CDR2 SMNVEV (reference sequence). V was cut by 3 bases and J by 7 bases, with 4 bases left in between. The CDR3 DNA follows: TGTGCCAGCAGTTTTGTCAATTCACCCCTCCACTTT. Protein sequence: CASSFVNSPLHF.

The V call is TRBV29-1, the J call TRBJ1-3; D unclear. V shed 4 bases and J shed 0 bases, with 7 bases lying between them. The length of the CDR3 is 13 residues. Germline CDR1 is SQVTM and CDR2 is ANQGSEA. The DNA of the CDR3 is TGCAGCGTTGGCCAGGCCTCTGGAAACACCATATATTTT. Residues: CSVGQASGNTIYF. Full variable domain (missing parts from reference TRBV29-1 and TRBJ1-3): SAVISQKPSRDICQRGTSLTIQCQVDSQVTMMFWYRQQPGQSLTLIATANQGSEATYESGFVIDKFPISRPNLTFSTLTVSNMSPEDSSIYLCSVGQASGNTIYFGEGSWLTVV.

This chain uses TRBV11-3 with TRBJ2-2; D gene unclear. From germline, CDR1 is SGHNT and CDR2 YENEEA. This CDR3 is 14 amino acids long. Trimming left V 2 bases short and J 1 base short, with 5 bases between. This chain's CDR3 is CASSLSGNTGELFF. CDR3 DNA sequence: TGTGCCAGCAGCTTATCCGGGAACACCGGGGAGCTGTTTTTT.

To note about this clone: The germline gene is not matched at one end of the junction; a read error may be the cause. The CDR3 protein is CVSSQAESSGNTIYF. DNA for the CDR3: TGCGTCAGCAGCCAGGCCGAGAGCTCTGGAAACACCATATATTTT. The rearrangement links TRBV4-1 to TRBJ1-3, with D unresolved. The CDR3 covers 15 residues. The V gene's germline CDR1 is MGHRA and CDR2 YSYEKL.

This rearrangement joins TRBV28 to TRBJ1-1; a possible D gene is TRBD1 (5 bases). CDR3 size: 17 residues. The V end lost 5 bases, the J end lost 0 bases, and 19 bases lay between the germline ends. In germline, CDR1 is MDHEN, CDR2 SYDVKM. CDR3 bases: TGTGCCAGCAGTCGAGGGGCCGGACGGACCTTGAACACTGAAGCTTTCTTT. Translated, it gives CASSRGAGRTLNTEAFF.

This clone appeared once. The chain carries TRBV28 and TRBJ2-2; D is unresolved. Trimming left V 5 bases short and J 6 bases short, with 10 bases between. This CDR3 has 13 amino acids. Germline V gene data show CDR1 as MDHEN and CDR2 as SYDVKM. CDR3 DNA sequence: TGTGCCAGCAGTGTATCCAAGGCCGGGGAGCTGTTTTTT. It translates to CASSVSKAGELFF. The full variable domain, its missing parts supplied by reference TRBV28 and TRBJ2-2, is DVKVTQSSRYLVKRTGEKVFLECVQDMDHENMFWYRQDPGLGLRLIYFSYDVKMKEKGDIPEGYSVSREKKERFSLILESASTNQTSMYLCASSVSKAGELFFGEGSRLTVL.

The chain is built from TRBV29-1 and TRBJ2-1; 9 nucleotides align to TRBD1. The CDR3 runs to 13 residues. The germline CDR1 and CDR2 sequences are SQVTM and ANQGSEA. V dropped 7 bases and J dropped 3; count of bases not matched to a gene: 4. This CDR3 reads CSAGQGSYNEQFF. The CDR3 region has the DNA TGCAGCGCCGGACAGGGGAGCTACAATGAGCAGTTCTTC.

This clone was seen many times. The chain recombines TRBV11-3 with TRBJ2-7, with TRBD1 matching 7 bases. This CDR3 contains 14 residues. Germline loops: CDR1 SGHNT, CDR2 YENEEA. V was clipped by 2 bases and J by 5 bases; unmatched bases: 6. CDR3: CASSLKTGRNEQYF. CDR3 nucleotide sequence: TGTGCCAGCAGCTTAAAGACAGGGCGAAACGAGCAGTACTTC.

This chain joins TRBV19 and TRBJ2-7; D may be TRBD1 (5 bases). V shed 5 bases and J shed 4 bases, with 15 bases lying between them. The CDR3 runs to 14 residues. Germline CDR1 reads LNHDA; CDR2 reads SQIVND (reference sequence). The CDR3 nucleotides read TGTGCCAGTAGTCCCCGACAGTGGGGATACGAGCAGTACTTC. This encodes CASSPRQWGYEQYF.

There are a few counts of this clone. V is TRBV2 and J is TRBJ2-7; 9 nucleotides align to TRBD1. Germline CDR1 reads SNHLY; CDR2 reads FYNNEI. The V segment lost 6 bases and the J segment 2 bases; nucleotides outside the gene matches: 8. CDR3 length: 15 amino acids. The CDR3 reads CASRPQGARAYEQYF. The CDR3 DNA reads TGTGCCAGCAGACCACAGGGGGCTAGGGCCTACGAGCAGTACTTC.

V usage is TRBV28 and J usage is TRBJ2-7; TRBD2 aligns across 7 bases. Germline assignment: CDR1 MDHEN and CDR2 SYDVKM. With 5 bases clipped from V and 7 bases from J, the junction kept 14 bases outside the gene matches. There are 15 residues in the CDR3. CDR3 DNA sequence: TGTGCCAGCAGTACCACGGCGGGAGAGCTCGGGGAGCAGTACTTC. This encodes CASSTTAGELGEQYF.

The V call is TRBV19, the J call TRBJ2-6; D call uncertain. Trimming shortened V by 7 bases and J by 4 bases, and 8 bases separated the two germline ends. In germline, CDR1 is LNHDA, CDR2 SQIVND (reference sequence). This CDR3 spans 13 amino acids. The CDR3 DNA reads as TGTGCCAGTATTGCTGCGGGGGCCAACGTCCTGACTTTC. It translates to CASIAAGANVLTF.

In the case of this clone: At one end, the junction sequence differs from germline, possibly due to a read error. The CDR3: CASSVSQLREKLFF. Here the CDR3 DNA reads TGTGCTAGTAGTGTCTCCCAACTACGTGAAAAACTGTTTTTT. This sequence joins TRBV19 and TRBJ1-4, with no clear D. CDR3 length: 14 amino acids. The V gene's germline CDR1 is LNHDA and CDR2 SQIVND (reference sequence). The complete variable domain, with remaining parts taken from reference TRBV19 and TRBJ1-4, reads DGGITQSPKYLFRKEGQNVTLSCEQNLNHDAMYWYRQDPGQGLRLIYYSQIVNDFQKGDIAEGYSVSREKKESFPLTVTSAQKNPTAFYLCASSVSQLREKLFFGSGTQLSVL.

The chain has TRBV18 and TRBJ2-3; a possible D gene is TRBD2 (5 bases). Germline V gene lookup returns CDR1 KGHSH and CDR2 LQKENI. The CDR3 totals 14 residues. V was shortened by 6 bases and J by 3 bases, with 13 bases between the two germline ends. Written as DNA, the CDR3 is TGTGCCAGCTCCCCAGGAGGACTTACAGATACGCAGTATTTT. This encodes CASSPGGLTDTQYF.

The chain recombines TRBV9 with TRBJ2-1; 10 bases line up with TRBD2. V was pared by 2 bases and J by 8 bases, with 4 bases of the junction left unmatched. Germline V CDR1 and CDR2: SGDLS, YYNGEE. The CDR3 covers 14 residues. The CDR3 sequence is CASSVSGGDHEQFF. The DNA of the CDR3 is TGTGCCAGCAGCGTGAGCGGGGGGGACCATGAGCAGTTCTTC.

This chain uses TRBV19 with TRBJ2-7; 9 bases are shared with TRBD2. The CDR3 extends over 16 amino acids. Germline trimming cut 5 bases from V and 6 bases from J; bases unmatched to any gene: 14. CDR1 is LNHDA and CDR2 is SQIVND in the germline V gene (reference sequence). CDR3 sequence reads: CASSPRDISGRFEQYF. The CDR3 DNA sequence: TGTGCCAGTAGTCCGCGGGATATCAGCGGGAGGTTCGAGCAGTACTTC.

V is TRBV9 and J is TRBJ2-1; D perhaps matches TRBD1 (6 bases). The CDR3 contains 17 residues. CDR1 is SGDLS and CDR2 is YYNGEE in the germline V gene. Trimming cost V 3 bases and J 0 bases, with 16 bases left between them. The CDR3 protein is CASSGSQGPSSYNEQFF. In nucleotides, the CDR3 is TGTGCCAGCAGCGGCTCACAGGGTCCTAGCTCCTACAATGAGCAGTTCTTC.

CDR3 DNA sequence: TGTGCCAGTAAACGCCTAGCGGGAGACGGGGAGCAGTTCTTC. Translated: CASKRLAGDGEQFF. The V and J genes are TRBV19 and TRBJ2-1; 10 positions agree with TRBD2. The CDR3 covers 14 residues. V lost 7 bases, J lost 10 bases, and 10 bases stayed unmatched. CDR1 and CDR2 (germline): LNHDA, SQIVND (reference sequence).

This clone was found a few times. This sequence joins TRBV5-1 and TRBJ2-2; D gene unclear. The CDR3 contains 14 residues. V shed 4 bases and J shed 4 bases, with 11 bases lying between them. CDR1 is SGHRS and CDR2 is YFSETQ in the germline V gene. This CDR3 reads CASSQFESTGELFF. Here the CDR3 DNA reads TGCGCCAGCAGCCAATTCGAGAGCACCGGGGAGCTGTTTTTT.

The V call is TRBV11-3, the J call TRBJ1-5; weak D call: TRBD1 (5 bases). The CDR3 has 15 residues. Germline CDR1 SGHNT, CDR2 YENEEA. The V gene lost 5 bases and the J gene lost 2 bases, with 13 bases spanning the gap. DNA for the CDR3: TGTGCCAGCAGCCTATGGGGGGAGGGCAATCAGCCCCAGCATTTT. Its protein is CASSLWGEGNQPQHF.

This clone was observed a single time. CDR3 sequence reads: CASSIVRAARGYTF. Written as DNA, the CDR3 is TGTGCCAGTAGTATAGTGCGGGCAGCGCGGGGCTACACCTTC. The chain recombines TRBV19 with TRBJ1-2, with unresolved D. The CDR3 runs 14 residues. The V gene lost 1 base and the J gene lost 8 bases, with 14 bases spanning the gap. Germline V lookup: CDR1 LNHDA, CDR2 SQIVND (reference sequence).

This chain uses TRBV30 with TRBJ1-2; a possible D gene is TRBD1 (5 bases). This CDR3 spans 13 amino acids. Germline V gene data show CDR1 as GTSNPN and CDR2 as SVGIG (reference sequence). Between the trimmed V and J ends, which lost 3 bases and 2 bases, there was a span of 10 bases. For the CDR3, the DNA is TGTGCCTGGAGGGATCAGGGAAACTATGGCTACACCTTC. Translating it yields CAWRDQGNYGYTF.

The V gene is TRBV29-1, the J gene TRBJ1-2; D remains ambiguous. CDR3 length: 12 residues. In germline, CDR1 is SQVTM, CDR2 ANQGSEA. Trimming removed 2 bases from V and 4 bases from J, with 8 bases in between. The CDR3 reads CSVENVGYGYTF. CDR3 coding DNA: TGCAGCGTTGAAAACGTCGGCTATGGCTACACCTTC.

The chain carries TRBV19 and TRBJ2-3, with 8 bases identical to TRBD2. J lost 0 bases, V lost 6 bases, and 8 bases had no gene match. The CDR3 totals 16 residues. Germline assignment: CDR1 LNHDA and CDR2 SQIVND (reference sequence). CDR3 loop: CASRPGGASSTDTQYF. CDR3 in DNA: TGTGCCAGTAGGCCCGGGGGGGCATCTAGCACAGATACGCAGTATTTT. The full variable domain, in which reference TRBV19 and TRBJ2-3 provide the parts outside the CDR3, is DGGITQSPKYLFRKEGQNVTLSCEQNLNHDAMYWYRQDPGQGLRLIYYSQIVNDFQKGDIAEGYSVSREKKESFPLTVTSAQKNPTAFYLCASRPGGASSTDTQYFGPGTRLTVL.

The genes are TRBV28 and TRBJ2-5; D is perhaps TRBD2 (6 bases). Germline CDR1 and CDR2: MDHEN and SYDVKM. This CDR3 is built from 14 residues. V lost 1 base and J 2 bases, leaving 8 bases between the germline ends. The CDR3 nucleotides are TGTGCCAGCAGTTTATTGGGACTGCAAGAGACCCAGTACTTC. Its translation is CASSLLGLQETQYF. The full variable domain, in which reference TRBV28 and TRBJ2-5 provide the parts outside the CDR3, is DVKVTQSSRYLVKRTGEKVFLECVQDMDHENMFWYRQDPGLGLRLIYFSYDVKMKEKGDIPEGYSVSREKKERFSLILESASTNQTSMYLCASSLLGLQETQYFGPGTRLLVL.

V gene TRBV28 combines with J gene TRBJ2-3; 7 bases map to TRBD1. The CDR3 covers 15 residues. CDR1 is MDHEN, CDR2 SYDVKM, per germline. V lost 6 bases to trimming and J lost 2 bases; unmatched junction nucleotides: 8. Written as DNA, the CDR3 is TGTGCCAGCAGCGTCAGACAGGGAAACACAGATACGCAGTATTTT. This sequence encodes CASSVRQGNTDTQYF.

The CDR3 DNA sequence: TGTGCCAGCAGTTTACCCCCGCCCGACCGGGCTCAGTACGAGCAGTACTTC. Its translation is CASSLPPPDRAQYEQYF. The chain links TRBV28 to TRBJ2-7; the D is unclear. V dropped 2 bases and J dropped 4 bases, with 21 bases sitting between them. The CDR3 extends over 17 amino acids. Germline CDR1 and CDR2: MDHEN and SYDVKM. Drawing the rest from reference TRBV28 and TRBJ2-7, the complete variable domain is DVKVTQSSRYLVKRTGEKVFLECVQDMDHENMFWYRQDPGLGLRLIYFSYDVKMKEKGDIPEGYSVSREKKERFSLILESASTNQTSMYLCASSLPPPDRAQYEQYFGPGTRLTVT.

The chain couples TRBV28 to TRBJ2-2; D uncertain. Trimming removed 6 bases from V and 8 bases from J, with 16 bases in between. The CDR3 sequence is 14 residues long. Germline CDR1 MDHEN, CDR2 SYDVKM. The CDR3 region is CASSSVGPIGELFF. For the CDR3, the DNA is TGTGCCAGCAGCTCTGTAGGCCCGATAGGGGAGCTGTTTTTT.

This chain connects TRBV25-1 to TRBJ2-7, with 8 nucleotides matching TRBD1. CDR1 is MGHDK and CDR2 is SYGVNS in the germline V gene. The CDR3 loop spans 12 amino acids. V shed 8 bases and J 3 bases; nucleotides not matched to a gene: 3. In DNA, the CDR3 is TGTGCCAGCCGGGACAGGAGCTACGAGCAGTACTTC. It codes for CASRDRSYEQYF.

The rearrangement uses TRBV19 and TRBJ2-3; TRBD2 agrees at 14 bases. Trimming took 5 bases from V and 6 from J; bases not matched to a gene: 7. Germline CDR1 LNHDA, CDR2 SQIVND (reference sequence). The CDR3 is 16 amino acids. The CDR3 sequence is CASSSGTSGRGDTQYF. The CDR3 DNA reads TGTGCCAGTAGTTCCGGGACTAGCGGGAGAGGGGATACGCAGTATTTT.

The CDR3 DNA follows: TGTGCCAGTAGTTTTCGCAGGGAGGGGACTGAAAAACTGTTTTTT. Translated, it gives CASSFRREGTEKLFF. The J gene is TRBJ1-4, the V gene TRBV19, with TRBD1 as a possible D gene (5 bases). This CDR3 comprises 15 residues. V lost 5 bases and J 7 bases, leaving 17 bases between the germline ends. Germline V CDR1 and CDR2: LNHDA, SQIVND (reference sequence).